These 14 T cell receptor beta chains came from one sample sequenced in a study of blood T cell repertoires in COVID-19. Profiled with immunoSEQ multiplex PCR; TCRdb holds only in-frame clones, not every one. The sample lists nearly 350,000 clones, approximately 87% seen once, with 6% to 7% in the top ten. The sample consisted of peripheral blood. The receptors shown here come from a woman in her 50s with COVID-19, enrolled during active disease.

This clone was detected only a few times. This chain connects TRBV4-3 to TRBJ2-7; TRBD2 agrees at 7 bases. From germline, CDR1 is LGHNA and CDR2 YSLEER. The CDR3 length is 16 residues. The ends lost 0 bases at V and 2 bases at J; junction bases unmatched: 7. CDR3 sequence: CASSQEGLPYTYEQYF. As DNA, the CDR3 is TGCGCCAGCAGCCAAGAGGGACTACCCTATACCTACGAGCAGTACTTC.

The chain links TRBV24-1 to TRBJ2-1; D ambiguous. The germline gives CDR1 KGHDR, CDR2 SFDVKD. V was pared by 0 bases and J by 0 bases, with 8 bases between. This CDR3 is 16 amino acids long. CDR3 amino acids: CATSDLSASSYNEQFF. CDR3 DNA sequence: TGTGCCACCAGTGATTTGAGCGCGAGCTCCTACAATGAGCAGTTCTTC.

This rearrangement joins TRBV5-1 to TRBJ2-3, with 9 bases that match TRBD1. The V gene's germline CDR1 is SGHRS and CDR2 YFSETQ. This CDR3 is built from 14 residues. Trimming cost V 5 bases and J 4 bases; bases outside gene matches: 5. CDR3 DNA: TGCGCCAGCAGACTGGACAGGGGTGCAGATACGCAGTATTTT. Residues: CASRLDRGADTQYF.

The chain employs TRBV15 and TRBJ2-7, with 7 positions matching TRBD1. This CDR3 contains 16 residues. Trimming cost V 1 base and J 2 bases; bases outside gene matches: 8. Germline V gene lookup returns CDR1 LNHNV and CDR2 YYDKDF (reference sequence). The CDR3 bases are TGTGCCACCAGCAGAGGGGAAGGGGGCATTCCCTACGAGCAGTACTTC. This encodes CATSRGEGGIPYEQYF.

This chain connects TRBV27 to TRBJ2-3, with 15 positions matching TRBD2. The CDR3 contains 14 residues. Germline V CDR1 and CDR2: MNHEY, SMNVEV (reference sequence). With 6 bases clipped from V and 9 bases from J, the junction kept 4 bases outside the gene matches. The CDR3 nucleotides are TGTGCCAGCAGCCCCGGGACTAGCGGGAGGACGCAGTATTTT. Its protein is CASSPGTSGRTQYF.

This clone was counted many times. The chain recombines TRBV2 with TRBJ2-7; D remains unclear. V dropped 1 base and J dropped 2 bases, with 3 bases sitting between them. Germline assignment: CDR1 SNHLY and CDR2 FYNNEI. This CDR3 has 12 residues. CDR3 sequence: CASSEEPYEQYF. The CDR3 region has the DNA TGTGCCAGCAGTGAAGAGCCCTACGAGCAGTACTTC. Combining the CDR3 with reference TRBV2 and TRBJ2-7 gives the whole variable domain EPEVTQTPSHQVTQMGQEVILRCVPISNHLYFYWYRQILGQKVEFLVSFYNNEISEKSEIFDDQFSVERPDGSNFTLKIRSTKLEDSAMYFCASSEEPYEQYFGPGTRLTVT.

CDR3 sequence: CASSLNVGETQYF. Here the CDR3 DNA reads TGCGCCAGCAGCTTGAACGTCGGAGAGACCCAGTACTTC. This sequence joins TRBV5-1 and TRBJ2-5; D uncertain. Germline V lookup: CDR1 SGHRS, CDR2 YFSETQ. V was pared by 1 base and J by 4 bases, with 8 bases between. The CDR3 loop spans 13 amino acids.

V gene TRBV11-2 combines with J gene TRBJ2-3; a possible D gene is TRBD2 (6 bases). Germline lookup yields CDR1 SGHAT and CDR2 FQNNGV. The CDR3 is made up of 15 amino acids. V lost 0 bases to trimming and J lost 4 bases, with 11 bases between them. CDR3 sequence reads: CASSLDYTGADTQYF. CDR3 nucleotides: TGTGCCAGCAGCTTAGATTATACGGGAGCAGATACGCAGTATTTT.

The gene calls are TRBV5-5 and TRBJ1-1; TRBD1 is a possible D gene (6 bases). The ends were cut back, 1 base at V and 0 bases at J, with 13 bases in the middle. The CDR3 is 16 residues long. Germline V CDR1 and CDR2: SGHKS, YYEKEE (reference sequence). In DNA, the CDR3 is TGTGCCAGCAGCTTGATGGCGGGGGCCCTGAACACTGAAGCTTTCTTT. Its translation is CASSLMAGALNTEAFF.

The chain couples TRBV18 to TRBJ1-5; 10 nucleotides line up with TRBD1. The trim removed 6 bases at V and 5 bases at J, leaving 4 bases unmatched. There are 14 residues in the CDR3. The germline V gene has CDR1 KGHSH and CDR2 LQKENI. The CDR3 spells CASSRTGGYQPQHF. CDR3 in DNA: TGTGCCAGCTCCCGGACAGGGGGATATCAGCCCCAGCATTTT.

This chain connects TRBV24-1 to TRBJ1-2, with TRBD1 matching over 8 bases. The V and J ends lost 3 bases and 4 bases, in that order; junction bases with no gene match: 6. The germline V gene encodes CDR1 KGHDR and CDR2 SFDVKD. This CDR3 region has 15 residues. This CDR3 is CATSDPGGASYGYTF. CDR3 DNA sequence: TGTGCCACCAGTGATCCAGGGGGCGCATCCTATGGCTACACCTTC.

The DNA of the CDR3 is TGTGCCAGCAGTTTACAGGGAGGAAACACCATATATTTT. Translated, it gives CASSLQGGNTIYF. V and J are TRBV12-3 or TRBV12-4 and TRBJ1-3; perhaps TRBD1 as D (5 bases). The CDR3 loop spans 13 amino acids. V lost 2 bases to trimming and J lost 4 bases, with 6 bases between them.

This clone was seen only once. V and J are TRBV21-1 and TRBJ1-6; the D segment call TRBD1 is taken from the table without a DNA check. TRBV21-1 is annotated as a pseudogene. The CDR3 is 17 amino acids. The CDR3 nucleotides read TGTGCCAGCAGCAAATGGAAACAGGGAGTTATCGGTTCACCCCTCCACTTT. It is translated as CASSKWKQGVIGSPLHF.

V gene TRBV11-2 combines with J gene TRBJ1-1, with no clear D. Germline CDR1 is SGHAT and CDR2 is FQNNGV. The V end lost 7 bases, the J end lost 0 bases, and 18 bases lay between the germline ends. CDR3 size: 16 residues. This CDR3 reads CASTQRSQNMNTEAFF. CDR3 in DNA: TGTGCCAGCACCCAACGCTCACAGAACATGAACACTGAAGCTTTCTTT.